The 20 T cell receptor beta chains below all came from one sample that was sequenced in a study of vaccination effects on CD4 cells after COVID-19. Their target antigens are unknown. Sequencing was performed with immunoSEQ multiplex PCR; in TCRdb, only in-frame clones are kept and a portion is missing. The data hold roughly 70,000 clones, with 65% to 85% observed a single time. Expansion of antigen-specific CD4+ T cells with viral peptide pools was carried out by the ViraFEST assay before sequencing. Investigators separated out CD4+ T cells once around 11 days of culture had passed. Documented for the person is a PCR-confirmed SARS-CoV-2 infection occurring between March and December 2020. The source was CD4+ T cells from PBMCs cultured with HIV peptides, collected before COVID-19 vaccination. The subset: HIV-1 Nef peptide pool negative control/reference culture. The receptors originated from a human donor who had a prior SARS-CoV-2 infection.

This rearrangement joins TRBV4-2 to TRBJ2-1; TRBD1 agrees at 10 bases. V dropped 1 base and J dropped 4; count of bases not matched to a gene: 10. The CDR3 extends over 18 amino acids. Germline loops: CDR1 LGHNA, CDR2 YNFKEQ. CDR3: CASSQVDLTGGVYNEQFF. The CDR3 nucleotides read TGTGCCAGCAGCCAAGTAGACCTGACAGGGGGCGTTTACAATGAGCAGTTCTTC.

The V gene is TRBV14, the J gene TRBJ2-7; 8 bases are shared with TRBD2. V was pared by 4 bases and J by 2 bases, with 10 bases of the junction left unmatched. The CDR3 has 16 amino acids. Germline lookup yields CDR1 SGHDN and CDR2 FVKESK. The CDR3 DNA follows: TGTGCCAGCAGCCCCCCGTTTTCGGGAGGGCCCTACGAGCAGTACTTC. It codes for CASSPPFSGGPYEQYF.

The chain carries TRBV12-5 and TRBJ2-3; 11 positions match TRBD1. The V segment lost 3 bases and the J segment 3 bases; nucleotides outside the gene matches: 2. The CDR3 consists of 15 residues. Germline V gives CDR1 LGHNT, CDR2 FRNRAP. The CDR3 loop reads CASGFGQGATDTQYF. CDR3 coding DNA: TGTGCTAGTGGTTTCGGACAGGGGGCAACAGATACGCAGTATTTT.

The rearrangement uses TRBV29-1 and TRBJ1-1; D unresolved. CDR1 and CDR2 (germline): SQVTM, ANQGSEA. The V and J ends lost 7 bases and 2 bases respectively, with 8 bases between them. CDR3 length: 11 residues. The CDR3 protein is CSATGNTEAFF. The CDR3 bases are TGCAGCGCCACCGGAAACACTGAAGCTTTCTTT.

The chain joins TRBV11-3 to TRBJ1-1, with D perhaps matching TRBD1 (6 bases). There are 15 residues in the CDR3. From germline, CDR1 is SGHNT and CDR2 YENEEA. Trimming took off 6 bases at V and 1 base at J, with 15 bases between the two ends. CDR3 sequence (DNA): TGTGCCAGCAGTCCTGGGGGGGCGTGGAACACTGAAGCTTTCTTT. This encodes CASSPGGAWNTEAFF.

The chain has TRBV7-6 and TRBJ2-3; 7 positions match TRBD2. Per the germline V gene, CDR1 is SGHVS and CDR2 is FNYEAQ. CDR3 length: 15 residues. V trimming: 1 base; J trimming: 9 bases; junction bases outside the gene matches: 10. The CDR3 bases are TGTGCCAGCAGCTTAGTAGGACTAGGGCAGATAACGCAGTATTTT. Its translation: CASSLVGLGQITQYF.

This clone has only a few counts. V gene TRBV18 combines with J gene TRBJ2-2; 8 bases line up with TRBD2. J was trimmed by 4 bases and V by 8 bases; bases with no gene match: 18. CDR3 length equals 18 residues. Germline loops: CDR1 KGHSH, CDR2 LQKENI. The CDR3 DNA reads TGTGCCAGCCCGTCACCTCGTAGCGGGACCGTATCCACCGGGGAGCTGTTTTTT. It codes for CASPSPRSGTVSTGELFF.

This clone has more than one count but fewer than ten. The chain uses TRBV7-6 and TRBJ2-2; weak D call: TRBD2 (5 bases). Trimming cost V 2 bases and J 5 bases, with 12 bases left between them. The CDR3 totals 15 residues. Per the germline V gene, CDR1 is SGHVS and CDR2 is FNYEAQ. Here the CDR3 reads CASSLFLPGTGELFF. CDR3 nucleotide sequence: TGTGCCAGCAGCTTATTTTTGCCGGGGACCGGGGAGCTGTTTTTT.

The chain uses TRBV11-3 and TRBJ2-1; 8 bases line up with TRBD1. Per the germline V gene, CDR1 is SGHNT and CDR2 is YENEEA. CDR3 length equals 16 residues. Unmatched junction bases numbered 16, after V lost 5 bases and J lost 10 bases. The CDR3 sequence is CASSPQFGQGAYEQFF. In DNA form, the CDR3 reads TGTGCCAGCAGCCCCCAGTTCGGGCAGGGGGCGTACGAGCAGTTCTTC.

The chain is built from TRBV3-1 (or the pseudogene TRBV3-2) and TRBJ1-2, with D tentatively TRBD1 (6 bases). Germline V lookup: CDR1 LGHDT, CDR2 YNNKEL (reference sequence). The CDR3 spans 15 residues. Deletions cut 1 base from V and 4 bases from J, with 13 bases between. The CDR3 region has the DNA TGTGCCAGCAGCCAAGGACGGACAGCTTCCTATGGCTACACCTTC. It is translated as CASSQGRTASYGYTF.

This chain uses TRBV11-3 with TRBJ2-5; possible D gene TRBD2, 6 bases. Germline loops: CDR1 SGHNT, CDR2 YENEEA. Trimming shortened V by 5 bases and J by 3 bases, and 13 bases separated the two germline ends. This CDR3 spans 14 amino acids. CDR3 in DNA: TGTGCCAGCAGCGGGGTTTCTAGCGAAGAGACCCAGTACTTC. Translation gives CASSGVSSEETQYF.

This clone was found once. The gene calls are TRBV24-1 and TRBJ2-1; D not resolved. Germline V CDR1 and CDR2: KGHDR, SFDVKD. The V end was cut by 1 base, the J end by 2 bases, with 11 bases between. CDR3 size: 16 residues. This CDR3 reads CATSDLAAKTYNEQFF. CDR3 sequence (DNA): TGTGCCACCAGTGATTTAGCCGCAAAGACCTACAATGAGCAGTTCTTC.

The CDR3 coding sequence is TGTGCCAGCAGCTTAACTCGTGCTGCTACCTACAATGAGCAGTTCTTC. This encodes CASSLTRAATYNEQFF. This chain connects TRBV7-3 to TRBJ2-1, with D hard to call. This CDR3 spans 16 amino acids. V shed 0 bases and J shed 2 bases, with 11 bases lying between them. The germline V gene has CDR1 SGHTA and CDR2 FQGTGA.

The V call is TRBV27, the J call TRBJ2-2, with D possibly called TRBD1 or TRBD2 (5 bases each). The V end lost 2 bases, the J end lost 4 bases, and 11 bases lay between the germline ends. CDR1 and CDR2 (germline): MNHEY, SMNVEV (reference sequence). This CDR3 is 15 amino acids long. The CDR3 coding sequence is TGTGCCAGCAGTTTAAATTATGGGACCACCGGGGAGCTGTTTTTT. Translated: CASSLNYGTTGELFF.

This clone has a single count. The chain combines TRBV6-5 with TRBJ1-6; a weak D match, TRBD1 (5 bases). Germline V gene sequence: CDR1 MNHEY, CDR2 SVGAGI. Trimming took 0 bases from V and 12 from J, leaving 9 bases between them. There are 13 residues in the CDR3. The CDR3 loop is CASSYSGLLPLHF. The CDR3, as DNA: TGTGCCAGCAGTTACTCGGGACTATTACCCCTCCACTTT.

This chain joins TRBV5-1 and TRBJ2-7; the D gene is possibly TRBD1 (5 bases). Germline values: CDR1 SGHRS, CDR2 YFSETQ. V was shortened by 1 base and J by 6 bases, with 8 bases between the two germline ends. The CDR3 is 12 residues long. The CDR3 here is CASSLKGAEQYF. The DNA for the CDR3 is TGCGCCAGCAGCTTGAAAGGGGCCGAGCAGTACTTC.

This rearrangement joins TRBV18 to TRBJ2-1, with 7 bases that match TRBD2. The CDR3 has 15 residues. The V and J ends lost 4 bases and 1 base, in that order; junction bases with no gene match: 4. Per germline, CDR1 KGHSH and CDR2 LQKENI. CDR3 DNA: TGTGCCAGCTCACAAAGCGGGACTTCCTACAATGAGCAGTTCTTC. Translation gives CASSQSGTSYNEQFF.

J is TRBJ2-1 and V is TRBV4-1, with D possibly TRBD2 on 5 matching bases. V lost 3 bases, J lost 15 bases, and 18 bases lay in between. The germline V gene encodes CDR1 MGHRA and CDR2 YSYEKL. This CDR3 comprises 13 residues. This chain's CDR3 is CASSHHLREGTFF. The DNA for the CDR3 is TGCGCCAGCAGCCACCACCTCCGGGAAGGCACGTTCTTC.

The chain recombines TRBV3-1 (or the pseudogene TRBV3-2) with TRBJ1-3, with D hard to call. CDR1 and CDR2 (germline): LGHDT, YNNKEL (reference sequence). This CDR3 has 13 amino acids. Trimming removed 4 bases at V and 4 bases at J, with 8 bases between. Written as DNA, the CDR3 is TGTGCCAGCAGCCCGAGCGGCGGAAACACCATATATTTT. Its protein product is CASSPSGGNTIYF.

The chain uses TRBV7-2 and TRBJ2-7; D unresolved. V dropped 5 bases and J dropped 4 bases, with 12 bases sitting between them. Germline values: CDR1 SGHTA, CDR2 FQGNSA. This CDR3 has 13 amino acids. The CDR3 bases are TGTGCCAGCAGCACAAATTACTTGTACGAGCAGTACTTC. Its translation is CASSTNYLYEQYF.